This TCR beta chain was sequenced in a study of identical twins. General study results and limits: The study drew conclusions from cross-sectional statistical analysis, not from following the same donors. Abundant cord blood beta clonotypes carried fewer insertions; memory repertoires showed none.

Unique molecular identifiers were present on cDNA, and template switching added a universal primer site. TCRdb analysed the 5' RACE reads with MiXCR anew, one entry per CDR3 protein. The sample consists of 350,000 to 600,000 distinct CDR3 sequences, over 12% of them appearing once. No donor was unhealthy or non-Caucasian. The germline CDR1 and CDR2 sequences are MRHNA and SNTAGT. The CDR3 spans 15 residues. Trimming removed 1 base from V and 3 bases from J; junction bases left unmatched: 6. This clonotype has just a few counts. Its antigen is as yet unknown. The sample was also linked to a second study, of yellow fever vaccine responses in identical twins.

The chain carries TRBV6-4 and TRBJ2-7, with 7 bases fitting TRBD2. The clonotype originates from a woman between 18 and 29 years old in good health. Sequencing input: CD4+ T cells sorted from blood. The CDR3 loop reads CASSDFGTTGYEQYF. As DNA, the CDR3 is TGTGCCAGCAGTGACTTTGGGACTACGGGCTACGAGCAGTACTTC.